This T cell receptor beta chain originates from a study of blood T cell repertoires in COVID-19. Study information: The analysed material was cDNA or gDNA that came from T cells, B-cell-depleted T cells, or PBMCs.

CDR1 is SGDLS, CDR2 YYNGEE, per germline. The ends were cut back, 0 bases at V and 3 bases at J, with 13 bases in the middle. The CDR3 loop spans 15 amino acids. Donors in Cohort 3 counted as recovered after two negative PCRs, clearance, or symptom resolution. TCRdb keeps only in-frame clones here, not all; method: immunoSEQ multiplex PCR. Altogether roughly 290,000 clones are present, approximately 83% being singletons, with the ten largest covering roughly 4%. Material: PBMCs or T cells enriched from blood (not recorded which). The J gene is TRBJ2-7, the V gene TRBV9; D is perhaps TRBD2 (6 bases). The TCR was taken from a woman under 40 who had recovered from COVID-19. As DNA, the CDR3 is TGTGCCAGCAGCGTAGATACTAGCTTGCTCTACGAGCAGTACTTC. Translating gives CASSVDTSLLYEQYF.